The table lists the clone carrying this TCR beta chain with many counts. This sample was taken from a study of regulatory T cells in long-lasting Graves disease. The time point denotes: newly diagnosed GD, antithyroid drugs for less than 3 months. The TCR library was prepared using RNA isolated from PBMCs. Libraries of TCR beta came from iRepertoire HTBI primers plus Arm-PCR of CDR3 regions. MiXCR, run by TCRdb on the multiplex PCR reads, gives a single entry per CDR3 protein. The sample shows about 240,000 distinct CDR3 sequences, 20% to 25% of them seen only once. The clonotype was recovered from a female donor with Graves disease. The starting material was peripheral blood mononuclear cells (PBMCs), obtained at new diagnosis, from a patient treated with antithyroid drugs.

The CDR3 coding sequence is TGTGCCAGCAGCCAAAGGGGACGGACTGAAGCTTTCTTT. Protein: CASSQRGRTEAFF. The rearrangement links TRBV7-9 to TRBJ1-1; tentative D call: TRBD1 (5 bases). V was pared by 5 bases and J by 5 bases, with 12 bases between. This CDR3 comprises 13 residues. Germline CDR1 is SEHNR and CDR2 is FQNEAQ (reference sequence).